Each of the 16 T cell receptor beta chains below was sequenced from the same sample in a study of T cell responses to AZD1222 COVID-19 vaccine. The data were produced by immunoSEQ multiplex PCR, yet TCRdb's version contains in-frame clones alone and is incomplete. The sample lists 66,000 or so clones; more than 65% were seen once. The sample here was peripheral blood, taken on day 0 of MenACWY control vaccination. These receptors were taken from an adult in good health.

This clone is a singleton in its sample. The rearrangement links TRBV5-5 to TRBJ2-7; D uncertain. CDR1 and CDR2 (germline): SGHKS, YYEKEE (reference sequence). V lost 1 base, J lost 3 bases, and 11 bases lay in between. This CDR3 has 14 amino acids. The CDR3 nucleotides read TGTGCCAGCAGCTTGCGGGCAGCGCGCTACGAGCAGTACTTC. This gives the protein CASSLRAARYEQYF.

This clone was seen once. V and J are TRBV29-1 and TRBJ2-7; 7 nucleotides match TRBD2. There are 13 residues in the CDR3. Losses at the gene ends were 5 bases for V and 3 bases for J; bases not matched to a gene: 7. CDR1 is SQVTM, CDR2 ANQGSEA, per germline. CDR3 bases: TGCAGCGTTACGAGGACGGGGGGCTACGAGCAGTACTTC. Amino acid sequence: CSVTRTGGYEQYF.

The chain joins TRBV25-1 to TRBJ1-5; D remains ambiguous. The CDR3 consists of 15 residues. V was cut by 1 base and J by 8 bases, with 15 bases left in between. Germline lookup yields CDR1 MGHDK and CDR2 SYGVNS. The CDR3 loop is CASSELWGVGKPQHF. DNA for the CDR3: TGTGCCAGCAGTGAATTATGGGGAGTCGGTAAGCCCCAGCATTTT.

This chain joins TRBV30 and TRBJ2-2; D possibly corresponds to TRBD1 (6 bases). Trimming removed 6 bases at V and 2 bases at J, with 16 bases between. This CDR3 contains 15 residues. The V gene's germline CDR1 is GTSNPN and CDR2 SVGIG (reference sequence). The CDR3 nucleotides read TGTGCCTGCCTAAATGACAGGTCAAACACCGGGGAGCTGTTTTTT. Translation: CACLNDRSNTGELFF.

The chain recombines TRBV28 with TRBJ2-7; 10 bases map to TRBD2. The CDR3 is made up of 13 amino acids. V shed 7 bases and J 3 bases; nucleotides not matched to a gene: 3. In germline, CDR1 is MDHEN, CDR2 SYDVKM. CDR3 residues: CASTSGRVYEQYF. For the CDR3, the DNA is TGTGCCAGCACGAGCGGGAGGGTCTACGAGCAGTACTTC.

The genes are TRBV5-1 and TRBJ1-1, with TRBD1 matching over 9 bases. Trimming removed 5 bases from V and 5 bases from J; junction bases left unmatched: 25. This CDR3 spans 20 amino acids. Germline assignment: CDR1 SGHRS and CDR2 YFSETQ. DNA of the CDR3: TGCGCCAGCAGGTCTTACCCGGGACAGGGTGTTAGGGAAGGTAAAACTGAAGCTTTCTTT. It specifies CASRSYPGQGVREGKTEAFF.

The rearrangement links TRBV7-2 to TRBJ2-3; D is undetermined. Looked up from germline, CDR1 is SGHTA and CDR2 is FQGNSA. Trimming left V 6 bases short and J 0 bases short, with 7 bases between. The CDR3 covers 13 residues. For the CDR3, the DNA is TGTGCCAGCAGACCGGCTAGCACAGATACGCAGTATTTT. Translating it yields CASRPASTDTQYF. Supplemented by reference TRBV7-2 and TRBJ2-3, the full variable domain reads GAGVSQSPSNKVTEKGKDVELRCDPISGHTALYWYRQSLGQGLEFLIYFQGNSAPDKSGLPSDRFSAERTGGSVSTLTIQRTQQEDSAVYLCASRPASTDTQYFGPGTRLTVL.

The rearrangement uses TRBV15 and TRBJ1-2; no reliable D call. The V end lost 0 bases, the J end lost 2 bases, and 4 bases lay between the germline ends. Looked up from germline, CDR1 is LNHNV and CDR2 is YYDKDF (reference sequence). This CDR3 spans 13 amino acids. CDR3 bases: TGTGCCACCAGCAGAGAGGCCAACTATGGCTACACCTTC. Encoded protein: CATSREANYGYTF.

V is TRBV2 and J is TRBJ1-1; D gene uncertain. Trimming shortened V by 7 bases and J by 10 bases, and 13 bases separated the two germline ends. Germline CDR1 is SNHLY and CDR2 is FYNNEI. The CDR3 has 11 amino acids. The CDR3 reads CASTRESGAFF. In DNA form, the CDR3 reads TGTGCCAGCACCCGAGAGAGTGGAGCTTTCTTT.

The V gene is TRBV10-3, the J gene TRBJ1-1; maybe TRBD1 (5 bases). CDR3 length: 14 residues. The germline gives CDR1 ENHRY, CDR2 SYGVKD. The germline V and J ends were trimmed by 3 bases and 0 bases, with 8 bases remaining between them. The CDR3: CAISDGTMNTEAFF. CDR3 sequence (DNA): TGTGCCATCAGTGACGGGACCATGAACACTGAAGCTTTCTTT.

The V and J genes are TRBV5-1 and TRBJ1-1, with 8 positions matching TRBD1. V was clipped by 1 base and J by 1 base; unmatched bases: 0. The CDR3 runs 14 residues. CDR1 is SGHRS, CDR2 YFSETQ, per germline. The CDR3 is CASSLQGANTEAFF. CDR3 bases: TGCGCCAGCAGCTTGCAGGGGGCGAACACTGAAGCTTTCTTT.

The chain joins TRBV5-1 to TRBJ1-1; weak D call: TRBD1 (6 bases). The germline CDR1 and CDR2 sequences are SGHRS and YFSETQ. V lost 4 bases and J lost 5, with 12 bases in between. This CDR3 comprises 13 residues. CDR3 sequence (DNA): TGCGCCAGCAGCAGTAAAAGGGGGACTGAAGCTTTCTTT. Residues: CASSSKRGTEAFF.

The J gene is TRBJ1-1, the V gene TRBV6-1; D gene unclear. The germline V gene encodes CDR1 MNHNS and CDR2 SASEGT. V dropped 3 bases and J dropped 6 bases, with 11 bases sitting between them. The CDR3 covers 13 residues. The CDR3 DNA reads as TGTGCCAGCAGTGAGGTCCTTGACGCTGAAGCTTTCTTT. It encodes CASSEVLDAEAFF.

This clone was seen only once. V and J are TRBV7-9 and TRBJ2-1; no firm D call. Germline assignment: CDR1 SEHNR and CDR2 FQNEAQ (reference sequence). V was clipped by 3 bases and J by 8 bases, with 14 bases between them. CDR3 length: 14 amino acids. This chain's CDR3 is CASSFRGAEDEQFF. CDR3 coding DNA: TGTGCCAGCAGCTTTCGCGGTGCCGAGGATGAGCAGTTCTTC.

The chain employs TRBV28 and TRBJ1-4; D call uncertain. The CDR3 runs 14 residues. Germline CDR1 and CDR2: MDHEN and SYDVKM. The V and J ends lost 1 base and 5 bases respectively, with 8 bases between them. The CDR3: CASSLFPSNEKLFF. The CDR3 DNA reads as TGTGCCAGCAGTTTATTCCCCTCGAATGAAAAACTGTTTTTT.

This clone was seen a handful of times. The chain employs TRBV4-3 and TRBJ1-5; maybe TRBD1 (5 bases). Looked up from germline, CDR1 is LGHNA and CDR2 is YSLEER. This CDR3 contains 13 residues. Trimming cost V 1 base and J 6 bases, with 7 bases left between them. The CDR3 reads CASSQGQGQPQHF. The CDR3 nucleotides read TGCGCCAGCAGCCAAGGTCAGGGTCAGCCCCAGCATTTT.